What follows describes a single T cell receptor beta chain. Its antigen is unknown. No base-level quality is on record; no much larger clone is a single base apart. In light of the paper, this sample's time point label describes: patch test 1, 2 weeks after DPC sensitization. In the paper's terms, the treatment or condition label means: therapeutic diphenylcyclopropenone sensitization with weekly scalp DPC. At every patch-test visit, the blood draw took place before the patch test was put on. Patients were considered eligible if aged 18 to 70, diagnosed with alopecia and deemed suitable for DPC therapy, and patients were excluded if pregnant. Unfractionated whole blood was collected in Tempus Blood RNA tubes, and total RNA was extracted from that blood. This entry is derived from a study of human T cells and chemical hapten exposure (dated by TCRdb to the early 2020s). Some background on the complete study: For sensitization, 2% DPC in acetone was applied to a roughly 2 cm by roughly 2 cm area of upper inner arm skin. Patch testing was performed on the upper back with Finn chambers containing 0.01% DPC, and the patch tests were scored after 6 days according to International Contact Dermatitis Research Group standards. The libraries were sequenced as a pool, and the TCR yield per sample differed mostly because of small variations in library volumes within the pool. Weekly therapeutic DPC doses were additionally applied to the scalp of patients throughout the roughly 23-week study period. The mostly female patient cohort included alopecia areata with under or over 50% scalp involvement, alopecia totalis and alopecia universalis. Twenty-nine alopecia patients gave blood for TCR sequencing at one to four time points (pre-sensitization, 2, 6 and 24 weeks). Patient blood was sampled pre-sensitization (week 0) and at 2, 6 and about 24 weeks after DPC sensitization. This study followed changes in the peripheral blood TCR repertoire in vivo during primary and secondary sensitization of alopecia patients to the hapten diphenylcyclopropenone (DPC).

The CDR3 runs 15 amino acids, cysteine and phenylalanine included. The kept DNA is CDR3 alone, 45 bases in frame from the first base. Trimmed from V: 1 base; trimmed from J: 5 bases; junction bases lacking a gene match: 7. From a lookup of the germline V gene (reference sequence), CDR1 and CDR2 are LGHDT and YNNKEL. Results the study describes overall, beyond this receptor: All patients had alopecia, a presumed autoimmune disease, so their immune response might differ from that of healthy individuals. The number of TCRs above 1 in 1000 frequency did not change with DPC sensitization; there was no evidence of global repertoire structure alterations. Compared with pre-sensitization or healthy control sets, expanded TCRs formed significantly more large CDR3 similarity clusters, which is consistent with antigen-driven responses. Patch test score correlated positively with the number of PT1 expanded TCRs, reaching significance at thresholds 8, 16 and 32 but not at 4. Repeated subsampling changed both the strength of the expansion versus patch-test correlation and the threshold at which the correlation became significant.

To prepare the library, RACE was applied. Sequencing was carried out with a NextSeq 500. During library preparation, unique molecular identifiers were attached to individual cDNA molecules so that TCRs could be counted in a quantitative, reproducible way. Each blood RNA sample was used to sequence both TCR alpha and TCR beta chains. The source study handled its data this way. Samples had a median of about 96,000 TCRs, with a range from roughly 20,000 to 700,000. The Decombinator software suite was used to annotate the V, J and CDR3 of the TCR reads. To make PS versus PT1 abundance plots, every sample was subsampled to the same number of TCRs (28,000). Expanded TCRs were defined as absent before sensitization and observed at least eight times at the 2-week time point. TCRdb passed the public sequencing reads through fastp at Q25 and MiXCR, retaining productive beta sequences. Each record represents a unique CDR3 protein, reported with the most common genes and DNA among its rows. These V and J calls are TCRdb output, not the study's own analysis. For this sample the table gives roughly 82,000 distinct CDR3 sequences, of which about 11% were detected only once. Under 4% of the sample is held by the ten biggest clonotypes.

Source: whole blood, taken in connection with sensitization to the hapten diphenylcyclopropenone (DPC). This receptor chain uses TRBV3-1 and TRBJ2-7; TRBD1 aligns with 8 central bases. This receptor was identified in a woman aged 55-69 years with alopecia areata. Some clones in this sample may be carry-over from other donors' samples. The DNA sequence is as follows: TGTGCCAGCAGCCAAGGGACAGGGCCGAAGAACGAGCAGTACTTC. It is translated as CASSQGTGPKNEQYF.